This passage covers 27 T cell receptor beta chains from one sample sequenced in a study of glioma-infiltrating T cells. TCR alpha and beta CDR3 regions were amplified from RNA using iRepertoire nested multiplex PCR. In TCRdb, the multiplex PCR reads were re-called with MiXCR into one record per CDR3 protein. The sample has around 190,000 distinct CDR3 sequences, approximately 30% seen once. The sample was glioma tissue, nonneoplastic brain tissue, or PBMCs (not recorded which). The receptors come from a human donor with low-grade glioma or glioblastoma, undergoing nonglioma brain surgery, or in good health (not recorded which).

The J gene is TRBJ2-5, the V gene TRBV29-1, with D possibly being TRBD2 (6 bases). V lost 3 bases and J lost 4, with 12 bases in between. Per the germline V gene, CDR1 is SQVTM and CDR2 is ANQGSEA. This CDR3 contains 13 residues. Written as DNA, the CDR3 is TGCAGCGTTGATCCGACTAGTGGAGAGACCCAGTACTTC. It encodes CSVDPTSGETQYF.

Concerning this clonotype: One end of the junction does not line up with germline, which may come from a read error. This chain connects TRBV20-1 to TRBJ2-1; 8 bases match TRBD2. The CDR3 extends over 15 amino acids. Germline CDR1 DFQATT, CDR2 SNEGSKA (reference sequence). The CDR3 spells CSARDPREGKDEQSF. Written as DNA, the CDR3 is TGCAGTGCTAGAGATCCCCGGGAGGGCAAGGATGAGCAGTCCTTC.

In its sample, this clonotype was seen once. V and J are TRBV4-1 and TRBJ1-2; D remains unclear. Germline V lookup: CDR1 MGHRA, CDR2 YSYEKL. Trimming cost V 3 bases and J 3 bases, with 14 bases left between them. CDR3 length: 15 residues. CDR3 coding DNA: TGCGCCAGCAGCCAGAGGGCCCTCGGGTACTATGGCTACACCTTC. Translating gives CASSQRALGYYGYTF.

This sequence joins TRBV7-2 and TRBJ2-7; D is undetermined. This CDR3 comprises 16 residues. Germline CDR1 is SGHTA and CDR2 is FQGNSA. Here the CDR3 DNA reads TGTGACAGCAGCTTAGATATATCTACAAGCTCCTACGAGCAGTACGTC. Amino acid sequence: CDSSLDISTSSYEQYV.

As for this clonotype: A read error may account for a junction end that differs from germline. This chain joins TRBV6-5 and TRBJ1-5, with D tentatively TRBD1 (5 bases). Per the germline V gene, CDR1 is MNHEY and CDR2 is SVGAGI. This CDR3 has 14 residues. The CDR3: CASSERGGIQPEHF. As DNA, the CDR3 is TGTGCCAGCAGTGAGAGGGGAGGGATTCAGCCCGAGCATTTT.

CDR3 bases: TGTGCCAGCAGTCGAAATTTTATAACAGGGGCCGAGCAGTACTTC. Its translation is CASSRNFITGAEQYF. The chain links TRBV7-2 to TRBJ2-7, with 7 bases aligning to TRBD1. This CDR3 spans 15 amino acids. CDR1 and CDR2 from the germline V gene are SGHTA and FQGNSA. The J segment lost 6 bases and the V segment lost 6 bases, leaving 14 bases of the junction unmatched. Supplemented by reference TRBV7-2 and TRBJ2-7, the full variable domain reads GAGVSQSPSNKVTEKGKDVELRCDPISGHTALYWYRQSLGQGLEFLIYFQGNSAPDKSGLPSDRFSAERTGGSVSTLTIQRTQQEDSAVYLCASSRNFITGAEQYFGPGTRLTVT.

This clonotype was observed at least ten times. The chain uses TRBV6-2 or TRBV6-3 and TRBJ1-5, with 9 bases matching TRBD1. The V gene's germline CDR1 is MNHEY and CDR2 SVGEGT. The CDR3 runs 14 residues. Losses at the gene ends were 4 bases for V and 5 bases for J; bases not matched to a gene: 3. CDR3 protein: CASSWTGVDQPQHF. The CDR3 DNA is TGTGCCAGCAGTTGGACAGGGGTTGATCAGCCCCAGCATTTT.

At least ten counts were recorded for this clonotype. The chain recombines TRBV28 with TRBJ2-7; D is ambiguous. The ends were cut back, 10 bases at V and 3 bases at J, with 7 bases in the middle. The CDR3 is made up of 10 amino acids. Germline V lookup: CDR1 MDHEN, CDR2 SYDVKM. The CDR3 DNA reads as TGTGCCACCCAACTCTACGAGCAGTACTTC. It is translated as CATQLYEQYF.

Points on this clonotype: Sequence at one end of the junction differs from germline and may be a read error. The gene calls are TRBV5-1 and TRBJ2-5; no firm D call. CDR3 length equals 11 residues. The germline V gene has CDR1 SGHRS and CDR2 YFSETQ. The CDR3 reads CTSSLQETQYF. CDR3 nucleotides: TGCACCAGCAGCTTACAAGAGACCCAGTACTTC.

The chain recombines TRBV6-5 with TRBJ2-1; 9 nucleotides line up with TRBD2. Germline-derived CDR1 and CDR2 are MNHEY and SVGAGI. With V trimmed by 5 bases and J by 6 bases, 8 bases remained unmatched. This CDR3 spans 15 amino acids. As DNA, the CDR3 is TGTGCCAGCAGTCGAAGTAGCGGGAGTTCCAATGAGCAGTTCTTC. This sequence encodes CASSRSSGSSNEQFF.

In this sample, this clonotype turned up a few times. The V call is TRBV29-1, the J call TRBJ2-5, with 8 bases matching TRBD1. Trimming removed 6 bases from V and 5 bases from J; junction bases left unmatched: 8. The CDR3 length is 13 residues. From germline, CDR1 is SQVTM and CDR2 ANQGSEA. CDR3 protein: CSVSTGGGETQYF. Here the CDR3 DNA reads TGCAGCGTCTCCACAGGGGGAGGTGAGACCCAGTACTTC.

With regard to this clonotype: A read error may be the cause here, since a much bigger clone is one base away. This chain joins TRBV19 and TRBJ1-2; the D is unclear. The CDR3 contains 14 residues. Looked up from germline, CDR1 is LNHDA and CDR2 is SQIVND (reference sequence). V was trimmed by 9 bases and J by 0 bases, leaving 14 bases between them. CDR3 sequence: CASTWSQANYGYTF. DNA for the CDR3: TGTGCCAGCACCTGGTCTCAAGCTAACTATGGCTACACCTTC.

This clonotype has ten or more counts. This chain's CDR3 is CSAPEQSGTTQYF. In nucleotides, the CDR3 is TGCAGTGCCCCGGAACAAAGCGGGACTACGCAGTATTTT. The chain couples TRBV20-1 to TRBJ2-3; 7 bases fit TRBD2. Per germline, CDR1 DFQATT and CDR2 SNEGSKA (reference sequence). The CDR3 has 13 amino acids. The ends lost 6 bases at V and 8 bases at J; junction bases unmatched: 11.

This clonotype has more than one count but fewer than ten. The V and J genes are TRBV7-9 and TRBJ2-7; D possibly uses TRBD1 or TRBD2 (5 bases each). CDR1 and CDR2 from the germline V gene are SEHNR and FQNEAQ (reference sequence). The CDR3 extends over 15 amino acids. Trimming removed 3 bases from V and 7 bases from J, with 19 bases in between. The CDR3: CASSFEGIVGYEQYF. The DNA of the CDR3 is TGTGCCAGCAGCTTCGAGGGGATAGTCGGGTATGAGCAGTACTTC.

This clonotype was detected many times. The chain uses TRBV19 and TRBJ1-5; D unresolved. The V gene lost 2 bases and the J gene lost 9 bases, with 23 bases spanning the gap. Germline V gene data show CDR1 as LNHDA and CDR2 as SQIVND (reference sequence). The CDR3 is 17 amino acids. This CDR3 reads CASSISLGNMGGVPQHF. CDR3 bases: TGTGCCAGTAGTATATCTCTGGGGAACATGGGCGGAGTGCCCCAGCATTTT.

As concerns this clonotype: This may come from a read error, since a much larger clone is one base off. The chain recombines TRBV12-3 or TRBV12-4 with TRBJ2-5, with 8 bases lining up with TRBD2. After removal of 5 bases from V and 6 bases from J, the junction contained 14 bases not matched to a gene. This CDR3 is 16 amino acids long. CDR3 coding DNA: TGTGCCAGCAGTCGCGGAGCGGGAGTGCCGATAAAGACCCAGTACTTC. It codes for CASSRGAGVPIKTQYF.

This clonotype was seen more than once but under ten times. The chain has TRBV12-5 and TRBJ2-1, with D uncertain. The V gene's germline CDR1 is LGHNT and CDR2 FRNRAP. V was trimmed by 0 bases and J by 5 bases, leaving 5 bases between them. The CDR3 totals 13 residues. The CDR3 sequence is CASGLVEDNEQFF. CDR3 in DNA: TGTGCTAGTGGTTTGGTAGAAGACAATGAGCAGTTCTTC.

This clonotype was seen a single time. The junction does not match germline at one end; this may be a read error. In DNA, the CDR3 is TGCGCCAGCAGCCAAGCAACAGCAAATTCTCCCTACAATGAGGAGTTCTTC. Translation gives CASSQATANSPYNEEFF. This chain connects TRBV4-1 to TRBJ2-1; D remains unclear. This CDR3 region has 17 residues. CDR1 is MGHRA, CDR2 YSYEKL, per germline.

This clonotype was recorded many times. This rearrangement joins TRBV6-2 or TRBV6-3 to TRBJ2-1; 9 bases agree with TRBD2. The CDR3 has 14 amino acids. The junction had 6 bases not matched to a gene; V was cut back by 5 bases and J by 7 bases. CDR1 and CDR2 from the germline V gene are MNHEY and SVGEGT. For the CDR3, the DNA is TGTGCCAGCAGTCCCCGGCTAGCGGGAAATGAGCAGTTCTTC. This gives the protein CASSPRLAGNEQFF.

As concerns this clonotype: An end of the junction does not agree with germline; a read error may underlie this. The chain joins TRBV20-1 to TRBJ2-7, with D possibly being TRBD2 (5 bases). The CDR3 length is 16 residues. CDR1 is DFQATT, CDR2 SNEGSKA, per germline (reference sequence). The CDR3 nucleotides are TGCAGTGCTCTTGGACCGACGGCAGACTATGTATTCAAGCAATACTTC. This translates into CSALGPTADYVFKQYF.

In this sample, this clonotype turned up many times. This sequence joins TRBV29-1 and TRBJ2-7, with 7 bases matching TRBD1. The CDR3 length is 16 residues. Per the germline V gene, CDR1 is SQVTM and CDR2 is ANQGSEA. After removal of 1 base from V and 0 bases from J, the junction contained 9 bases not matched to a gene. CDR3 loop: CSVEGTDGQASYEQYF. CDR3 in DNA: TGCAGCGTTGAAGGTACCGACGGACAGGCCTCCTACGAGCAGTACTTC.

This clonotype was seen only a few times. The V call is TRBV19, the J call TRBJ2-5; 8 bases align to TRBD2. The trim removed 7 bases at V and 4 bases at J, leaving 8 bases unmatched. The CDR3 length is 14 residues. Per germline, CDR1 LNHDA and CDR2 SQIVND (reference sequence). The CDR3 bases are TGTGCCAGTATTGGAGCGGGAGCGGGAGAGACCCAGTACTTC. This gives the protein CASIGAGAGETQYF.

In the case of this clonotype: The junction differs from germline at one of its ends, possibly a read error. This chain joins TRBV18 and TRBJ2-1, with TRBD1 as a possible D gene (5 bases). The CDR3 is made up of 13 amino acids. Germline CDR1 reads KGHSH; CDR2 reads LQKENI. CDR3 sequence: CARSHDSYNEQFF. CDR3 nucleotides: TGTGCCAGATCACACGACAGCTACAATGAGCAGTTCTTC.

For this clonotype: This may come from a read error, since a much larger clone is one base off. This chain joins TRBV11-3 and TRBJ2-3; D tentatively fits TRBD1 or TRBD2 (6 bases each). Deletions cut 3 bases from V and 4 bases from J, with 11 bases between. CDR1 is SGHNT, CDR2 YENEEA, per germline. This CDR3 has 14 amino acids. The CDR3 nucleotides are TGTGCCAGCAGCTTGGGGGGCGTAGCAGATACGCAGTATTTT. The encoded protein is CASSLGGVADTQYF.

Concerning this clonotype: Relative to the germline gene, one junction end is altered; a read error may explain this. The chain uses TRBV2 and TRBJ1-2; TRBD1 matches at 10 bases. There are 14 residues in the CDR3. CDR1 and CDR2 (germline): SNHLY, FYNNEI. The CDR3 DNA reads TGTCCCAGCAGCCCTGGACAGGGGGTCTATGGCTACACCTTC. Its protein product is CPSSPGQGVYGYTF.

This clonotype was counted ten times or more. This chain joins TRBV28 and TRBJ2-1; no clear D. This CDR3 has 12 amino acids. Deletions cut 2 bases from V and 10 bases from J, with 9 bases between. Germline CDR1 and CDR2: MDHEN and SYDVKM. CDR3 bases: TGTGCCAGCAGTTTACTGGAAAGCGAGCAGTTCTTC. Translating gives CASSLLESEQFF.

This clonotype was observed many times. The rearrangement links TRBV7-8 to TRBJ2-1; D is undetermined. The CDR3 has 16 residues. Germline V gene sequence: CDR1 SGHVS, CDR2 FQNEAQ. V lost 5 bases and J 0 bases, leaving 14 bases between the germline ends. In DNA, the CDR3 is TGTGCCAGCAGCGCGCCCTCCGCGGCCTCCTACAATGAGCAGTTCTTC. Its protein is CASSAPSAASYNEQFF.